This T cell receptor beta chain is from a study of blood T cells in healthy people across ages (dated by TCRdb to the mid-2010s). With respect to the entire study: Template switching captured roughly one uniquely barcoded TCR beta cDNA molecule per two T cells in model experiments. The study measured age-related changes in TCR beta repertoire diversity using deep sequencing normalized with unique cDNA molecular identifiers. Donors were grouped into four age groups: young (average approximately 15 years), middle-aged (39), aged (62) and long-lived (about 89). To avoid experimental bias, donors of different ages were randomly spread across the sequencing lanes. For two donors (one aged 18 to 29 and one aged 80 or older), the study analyzed two additional independent replicas of 1 million unique cDNA reads from the same blood draw.

The roughly 39 donors, aged roughly 6 to 90 years, were systemically healthy Caucasian individuals from Russia. Each donor gave about 9.2 milliliters of peripheral blood, drawn into EDTA-treated Vacutainer tubes. PBMCs were isolated by Ficoll-Paque density-gradient centrifugation, with at least 6.5 million obtained per sample. Trizol reagent was used to extract total RNA from the PBMCs, yielding at least 6 micrograms per sample. For every donor, an aliquot of PBMCs went through flow cytometry to measure the percentages of naive CD45RAhigh/CD27high T cells. Concerning this clonotype itself: It lacks a known antigen. There are no base qualities to consult, and no much larger clone falls within one base.

The germline V gene (reference sequence) provides CDR1 DFQATT and CDR2 SNEGSKA. The CDR3, cysteine through phenylalanine, is 12 amino acids long. The retained sequence is limited to the CDR3, 36 bases, with the frame set at the first base. V sheds 3 bases and J sheds 8 bases, leaving 13 bases between their ends. The receptor library was made with 5' RACE. For sequencing, an Illumina HiSeq 2500 was employed. A second PCR of 7 to 11 cycles was performed with a sample-barcoded 5' primer and a J-beta primer mix. A unique molecular identifier was introduced onto each TCR beta cDNA molecule by a template-switch 5' adaptor carrying 12 random nucleotides. Each sample yielded at least 3 million CDR3-containing paired-end reads. All of the RNA was converted into first-strand cDNA using the Mint cDNA synthesis kit, with a TRBC-specific oligonucleotide serving as the primer. Following uracil-DNA glycosylase treatment, a first 18-cycle PCR with universal primers M1SS and BC2_uni_R was performed on all cDNA. The original methods were these. Each sample was normalized by randomly selecting 1 million high-quality reads, each carrying a distinct molecular identifier. Instead of being binned into consensus sequences, reads that shared molecular identifiers were thrown out. MiTCR, with a Q25 quality threshold and the strictest error-elimination algorithm, was used for CDR3 identification, clonotype clustering and error correction. A nonparametric unseen species model with Euler transformation was used to estimate a lower bound on total TCR beta diversity. Using fastp trimming at Q25 and MiXCR clonotype assembly, TCRdb reanalyzed the public sequencing data and kept in-frame beta chains. Under each unique CDR3 protein, matching rows form one entry showing the most common genes and DNA. The V and J calls, along with clone size, are taken from TCRdb and not from the paper's own processing. This sample lists roughly 790,000 distinct CDR3 sequences; roughly 44% were detected once. 20% to 25% of the sample rests with the top ten.

General findings and caveats noted by the study authors: Observed TCR beta diversity per million T cells fell roughly linearly with age, and a significant reduction was already apparent by age around 40. There was a strong correlation between observed TCR beta diversity and the percentage of naive T cells measured by flow cytometry. Because profiling used bulk unsorted PBMCs, naive and antigen-experienced compartments could not be compared conclusively. The CMV infection status of donors was not known, potentially confounding age-related changes in expanded clonotypes. Compared with the aged group, the long-lived group had more naive CD4+ T cells, fewer expanded clones and increased TCR diversity, suggesting age selection. Estimates of total diversity based on one million sequenced T cells were considered lower bounds and underestimates.

This chain is built from TRBV20-1 and TRBJ1-2; 5 matching bases give a weak D call of TRBD1. The source is a woman aged 55-75 years in good health. The specimen sequenced was blood. The CDR3 protein is CSASQGGKGYTF. The DNA reads TGCAGTGCTAGTCAGGGAGGGAAGGGCTACACCTTC.